This T cell receptor beta chain was sequenced during a study of blood T cells in healthy people across ages. General study findings and limits: Getting older went along with TCR beta diversity per million T cells dropping roughly linearly.

Germline CDR1 MGHDK, CDR2 SYGVNS. The CDR3 covers 15 residues. Trimming took off 4 bases at V and 3 bases at J, with 13 bases between the two ends. A J-beta primer mix and a sample-barcoded 5' primer were used in a second PCR of roughly 6 to 12 cycles. Every sample gave at least 2.5 million paired-end reads containing CDR3. TCRdb redid the calling of the 5' RACE reads with MiXCR, one entry per CDR3 protein. Altogether 650,000 to 800,000 distinct CDR3 sequences are present, roughly half being singletons, with the ten largest covering about 14%. As regards this clonotype: Its antigen is unknown.

The clonotype comes from a woman of 80 years or more in good health. Sequenced material: blood. The J gene is TRBJ2-1, the V gene TRBV25-1, with D perhaps given as TRBD1 or TRBD2 (7 bases each). The CDR3 DNA reads TGTGCCAGCAGTGGGGGGGGGACAGTCTACAATGAGCAGTTCTTC. Its protein product is CASSGGGTVYNEQFF.